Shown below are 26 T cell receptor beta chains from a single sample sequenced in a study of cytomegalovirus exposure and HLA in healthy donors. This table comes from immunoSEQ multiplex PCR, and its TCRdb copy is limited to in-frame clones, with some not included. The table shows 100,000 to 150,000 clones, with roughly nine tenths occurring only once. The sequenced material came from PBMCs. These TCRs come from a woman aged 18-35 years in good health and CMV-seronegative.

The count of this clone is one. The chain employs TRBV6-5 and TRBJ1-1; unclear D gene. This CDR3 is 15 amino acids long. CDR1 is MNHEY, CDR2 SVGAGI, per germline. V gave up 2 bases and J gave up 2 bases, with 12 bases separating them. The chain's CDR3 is CASSYGPTYNTEAFF. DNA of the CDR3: TGTGCCAGCAGTTACGGGCCTACTTACAACACTGAAGCTTTCTTT.

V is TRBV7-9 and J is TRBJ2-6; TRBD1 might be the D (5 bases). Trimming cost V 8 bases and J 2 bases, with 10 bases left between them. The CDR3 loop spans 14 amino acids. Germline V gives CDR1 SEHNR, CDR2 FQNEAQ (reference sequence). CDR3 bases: TGTGCCAGCCGAAAGGGGCCTGGGGCCAACGTCCTGACTTTC. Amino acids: CASRKGPGANVLTF.

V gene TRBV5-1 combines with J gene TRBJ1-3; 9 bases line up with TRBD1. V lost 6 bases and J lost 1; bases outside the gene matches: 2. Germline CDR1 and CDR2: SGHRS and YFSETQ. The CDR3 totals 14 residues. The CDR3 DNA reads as TGCGCCAGCATGGGACAGGGATCTGGAAACACCATATATTTT. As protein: CASMGQGSGNTIYF.

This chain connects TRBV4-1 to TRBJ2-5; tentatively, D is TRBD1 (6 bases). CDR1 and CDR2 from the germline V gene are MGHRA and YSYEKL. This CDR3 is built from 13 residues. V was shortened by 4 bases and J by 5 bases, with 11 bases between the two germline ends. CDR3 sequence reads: CASSLPTGETQYF. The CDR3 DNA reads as TGCGCCAGCAGCCTCCCTACAGGGGAGACCCAGTACTTC.

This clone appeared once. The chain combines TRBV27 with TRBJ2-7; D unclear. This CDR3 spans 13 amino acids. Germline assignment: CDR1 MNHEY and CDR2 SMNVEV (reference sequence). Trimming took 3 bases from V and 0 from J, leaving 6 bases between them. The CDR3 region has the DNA TGTGCCAGCAGTTTCTCGAGCTCCTACGAGCAGTACTTC. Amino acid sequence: CASSFSSSYEQYF.

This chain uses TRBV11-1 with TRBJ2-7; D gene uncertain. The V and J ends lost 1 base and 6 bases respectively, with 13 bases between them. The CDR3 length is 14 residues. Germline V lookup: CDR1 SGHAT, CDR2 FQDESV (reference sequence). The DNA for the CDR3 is TGTGCCAGCAGCTTAGACCACGCGGTTGGCGAGCAGTACTTC. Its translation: CASSLDHAVGEQYF. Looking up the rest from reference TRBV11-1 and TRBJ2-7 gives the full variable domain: EAEVAQSPRYKITEKSQAVAFWCDPISGHATLYWYRQILGQGPELLVQFQDESVVDDSQLPKDRFSAERLKGVDSTLKIQPAELGDSAMYLCASSLDHAVGEQYFGPGTRLTVT.

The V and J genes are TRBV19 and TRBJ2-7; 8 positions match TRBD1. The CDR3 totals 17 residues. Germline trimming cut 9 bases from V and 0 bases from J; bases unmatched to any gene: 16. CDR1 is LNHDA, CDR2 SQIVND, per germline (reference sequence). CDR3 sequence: CASARTGYQSSSYEQYF. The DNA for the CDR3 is TGTGCCAGCGCACGGACAGGGTACCAATCGAGCTCCTACGAGCAGTACTTC.

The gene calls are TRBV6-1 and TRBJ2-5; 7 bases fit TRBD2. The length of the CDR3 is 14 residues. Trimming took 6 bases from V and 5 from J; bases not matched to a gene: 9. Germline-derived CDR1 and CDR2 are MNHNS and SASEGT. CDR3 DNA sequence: TGTGCCAGCAGCGGACCTCTGGGGGGGGAGACCCAGTACTTC. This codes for CASSGPLGGETQYF.

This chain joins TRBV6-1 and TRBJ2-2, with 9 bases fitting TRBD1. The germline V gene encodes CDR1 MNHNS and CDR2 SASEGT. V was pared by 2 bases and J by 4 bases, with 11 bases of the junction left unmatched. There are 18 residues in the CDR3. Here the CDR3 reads CASSEFGWGTGTTGELFF. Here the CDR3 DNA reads TGTGCCAGCAGTGAATTCGGGTGGGGGACAGGGACCACCGGGGAGCTGTTTTTT.

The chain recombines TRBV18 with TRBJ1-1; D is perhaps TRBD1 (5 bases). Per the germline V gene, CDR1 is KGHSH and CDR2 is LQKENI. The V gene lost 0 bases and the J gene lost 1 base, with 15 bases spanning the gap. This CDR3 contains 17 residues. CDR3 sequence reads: CASSPPGGAGGNTEAFF. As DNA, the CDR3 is TGTGCCAGCTCACCACCGGGGGGTGCCGGGGGGAACACTGAAGCTTTCTTT.

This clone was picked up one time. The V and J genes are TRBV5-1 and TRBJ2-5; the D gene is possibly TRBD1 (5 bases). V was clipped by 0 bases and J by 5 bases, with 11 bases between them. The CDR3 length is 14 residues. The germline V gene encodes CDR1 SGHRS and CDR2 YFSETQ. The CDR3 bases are TGCGCCAGCAGCTTGGACAGGACGTATGAGACCCAGTACTTC. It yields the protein CASSLDRTYETQYF.

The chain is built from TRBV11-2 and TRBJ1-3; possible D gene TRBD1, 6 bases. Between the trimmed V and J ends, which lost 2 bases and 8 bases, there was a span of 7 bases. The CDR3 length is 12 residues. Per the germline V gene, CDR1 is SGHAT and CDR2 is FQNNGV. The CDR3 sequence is CASSLSGDTIYF. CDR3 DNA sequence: TGTGCCAGCAGCTTATCAGGGGACACCATATATTTT.

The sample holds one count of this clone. CDR3 bases: TGTGCCAGCAGCGTAGGGCGGGGAGAGGTAGAGACCCAGTACTTC. This sequence encodes CASSVGRGEVETQYF. The V gene is TRBV9, the J gene TRBJ2-5; the D gene is possibly TRBD2 (6 bases). From germline, CDR1 is SGDLS and CDR2 YYNGEE. The CDR3 contains 15 residues. V was clipped by 0 bases and J by 4 bases, with 13 bases between them.

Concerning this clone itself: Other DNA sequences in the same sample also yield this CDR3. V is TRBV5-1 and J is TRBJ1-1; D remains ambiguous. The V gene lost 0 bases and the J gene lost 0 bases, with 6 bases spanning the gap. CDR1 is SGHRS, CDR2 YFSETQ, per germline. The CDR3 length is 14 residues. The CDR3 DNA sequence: TGCGCCAGCAGCTTGGGCGCTCTGAACACTGAAGCTTTCTTT. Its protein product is CASSLGALNTEAFF.

DNA of the CDR3: TGTGCCAGCAGCCGTGGACAGGGATCGTACGAGCAGTACTTC. Translating it yields CASSRGQGSYEQYF. The chain combines TRBV9 with TRBJ2-7; 8 bases are a match to TRBD1. There are 14 residues in the CDR3. Germline assignment: CDR1 SGDLS and CDR2 YYNGEE. V shed 4 bases, J shed 4 bases, and the junction held 7 bases outside the gene matches.

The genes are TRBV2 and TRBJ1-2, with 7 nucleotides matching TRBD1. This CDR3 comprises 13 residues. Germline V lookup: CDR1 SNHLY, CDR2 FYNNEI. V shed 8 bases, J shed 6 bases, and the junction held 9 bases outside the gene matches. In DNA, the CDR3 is TGTGCCAGCGGCTACAGGGGAGAAGATGGCTACACCTTC. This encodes CASGYRGEDGYTF.

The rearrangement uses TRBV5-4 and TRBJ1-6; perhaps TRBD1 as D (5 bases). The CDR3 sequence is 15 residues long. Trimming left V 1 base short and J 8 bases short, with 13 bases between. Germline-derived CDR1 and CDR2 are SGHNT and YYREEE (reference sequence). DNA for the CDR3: TGTGCCAGCAGCTTGAGTTCGGGGGTCTATTCACCCCTCCACTTT. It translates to CASSLSSGVYSPLHF. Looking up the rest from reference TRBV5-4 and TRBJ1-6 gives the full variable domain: ETGVTQSPTHLIKTRGQQVTLRCSSQSGHNTVSWYQQALGQGPQFIFQYYREEENGRGNFPPRFSGLQFPNYSSELNVNALELDDSALYLCASSLSSGVYSPLHFGNGTRLTVT.

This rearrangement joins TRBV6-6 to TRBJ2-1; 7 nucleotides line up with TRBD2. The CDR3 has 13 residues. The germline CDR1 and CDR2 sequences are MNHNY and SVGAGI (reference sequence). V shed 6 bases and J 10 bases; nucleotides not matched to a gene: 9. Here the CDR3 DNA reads TGTGCCAGCAGCCAGCGGGGCCCCCGAGAGCAGTTCTTC. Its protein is CASSQRGPREQFF.

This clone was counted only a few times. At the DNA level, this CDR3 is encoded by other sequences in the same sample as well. CDR3 bases: TGTGCCAGCAGCTTGGACAGGGCCTATGGCTACACCTTC. Protein: CASSLDRAYGYTF. The chain joins TRBV11-2 to TRBJ1-2, with TRBD1 matching over 8 bases. The CDR3 is 13 residues long. V lost 3 bases and J lost 4; bases outside the gene matches: 1. The germline gives CDR1 SGHAT, CDR2 FQNNGV.

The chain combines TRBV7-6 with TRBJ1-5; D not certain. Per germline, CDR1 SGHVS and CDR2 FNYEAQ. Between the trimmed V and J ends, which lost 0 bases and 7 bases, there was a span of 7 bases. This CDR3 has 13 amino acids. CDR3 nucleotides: TGTGCCAGCAGCTTAGCGTTACTGCAGCCCCAGCATTTT. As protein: CASSLALLQPQHF.

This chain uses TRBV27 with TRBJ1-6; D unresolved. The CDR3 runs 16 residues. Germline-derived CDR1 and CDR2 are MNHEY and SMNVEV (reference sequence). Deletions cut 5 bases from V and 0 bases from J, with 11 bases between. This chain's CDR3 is CASSPVGGSYNSPLHF. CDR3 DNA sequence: TGTGCCAGCAGTCCTGTGGGAGGCTCCTATAATTCACCCCTCCACTTT.

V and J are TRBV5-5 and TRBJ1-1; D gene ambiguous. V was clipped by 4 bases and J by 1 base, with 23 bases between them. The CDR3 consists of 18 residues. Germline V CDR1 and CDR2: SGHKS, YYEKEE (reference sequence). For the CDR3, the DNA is TGTGCCAGCAGCCAACTTGGTATGGTTTCGGTTGGGAACACTGAAGCTTTCTTT. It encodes CASSQLGMVSVGNTEAFF.

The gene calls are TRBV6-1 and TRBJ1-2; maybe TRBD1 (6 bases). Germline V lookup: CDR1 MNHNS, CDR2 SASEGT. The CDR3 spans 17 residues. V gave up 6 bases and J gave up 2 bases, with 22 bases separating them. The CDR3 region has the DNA TGTGCCAGCAGCGAACTTAGGTTGAGAGGGGGAAACTATGGCTACACCTTC. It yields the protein CASSELRLRGGNYGYTF.

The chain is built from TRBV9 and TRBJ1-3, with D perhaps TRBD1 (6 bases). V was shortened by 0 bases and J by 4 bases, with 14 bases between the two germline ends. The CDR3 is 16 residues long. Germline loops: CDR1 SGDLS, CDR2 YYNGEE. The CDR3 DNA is TGTGCCAGCAGCGTAGTCGGTCAGGGGACGGGAAACACCATATATTTT. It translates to CASSVVGQGTGNTIYF. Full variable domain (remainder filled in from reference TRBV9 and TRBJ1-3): DSGVTQTPKHLITATGQRVTLRCSPRSGDLSVYWYQQSLDQGLQFLIQYYNGEERAKGNILERFSAQQFPDLHSELNLSSLELGDSALYFCASSVVGQGTGNTIYFGEGSWLTVV.

The CDR3 region is CAITGDWNTEAFF. DNA of the CDR3: TGTGCCATCACCGGAGACTGGAACACTGAAGCTTTCTTT. The chain recombines TRBV10-3 with TRBJ1-1; D gene uncertain. The CDR3 has 13 amino acids. Per germline, CDR1 ENHRY and CDR2 SYGVKD. The ends were cut back, 7 bases at V and 1 base at J, with 10 bases in the middle.

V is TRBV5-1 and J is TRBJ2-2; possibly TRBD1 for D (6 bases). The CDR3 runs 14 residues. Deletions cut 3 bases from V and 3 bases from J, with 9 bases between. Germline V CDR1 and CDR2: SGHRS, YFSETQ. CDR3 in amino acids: CASSSYRDTGELFF. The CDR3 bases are TGCGCCAGCAGCTCGTACAGGGACACCGGGGAGCTGTTTTTT. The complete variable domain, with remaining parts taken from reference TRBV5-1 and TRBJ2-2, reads KAGVTQTPRYLIKTRGQQVTLSCSPISGHRSVSWYQQTPGQGLQFLFEYFSETQRNKGNFPGRFSGRQFSNSRSEMNVSTLELGDSALYLCASSSYRDTGELFFGEGSRLTVL.